This paragraph reports one T cell receptor beta chain. V was shortened by 2 bases and J by 0 bases, with 8 bases between the two germline ends. Germline V lookup: CDR1 KGHSH, CDR2 LQKENI. The CDR3 length is 15 residues. This entry is derived from a study of T cell changes during pregnancy in multiple sclerosis. Generated by immunoSEQ multiplex PCR, the TCRdb table keeps only in-frame clones and is missing some. The table lists 65,000 to 85,000 clones, roughly 90% of them singletons, with 8% to 10% in the top ten. The sample in question was peripheral blood, obtained after pregnancy. This receptor was taken from a female donor in good health, enrolled as a control in a pregnancy study. The V call is TRBV18, the J call TRBJ1-3; a possible D gene is TRBD1 (5 bases). The CDR3 DNA sequence: TGTGCCAGCTCACCAACCCAGGGCTCTGGAAACACCATATATTTT. It encodes CASSPTQGSGNTIYF.